These T cell receptor beta chains were read from a single sample in a study of PD-L1 blockade in urothelial cancer. Using immunoSEQ multiplex PCR, the repertoire was profiled, and TCRdb retains in-frame clones only, with some absent. This sample has fewer than 85,000 clones, with 80% to 85% found just once. Sample: PBMCs, taken around atezolizumab (anti-PD-L1) treatment. These receptors were obtained from a woman in her 70s with urothelial cancer. Each CDR3 is given with its conserved first and last residue. A D gene is named only where the DNA matches it firmly. Rows give clone size only sometimes, using once, few, many, or a class for an expanded clone.

j_gene,v_gene,abundance,d_gene,CDR3aa,CDR3nt
TRBJ1-4,TRBV4-1,NA,NA,CASSQGTLHVEKLFF,TGCGCCAGCAGCCAGGGGACTCTGCACGTCGAAAAACTGTTTTTT
TRBJ2-7,TRBV29-1,NA,NA,CSVDPAGTYEQYF,TGCAGCGTTGACCCGGCCGGGACCTACGAGCAGTACTTC
TRBJ2-1,TRBV9,NA,NA,CASSVGSQAYSEQFF,TGTGCCAGCAGCGTAGGTTCTCAGGCATACAGTGAGCAGTTCTTC
TRBJ2-1,TRBV27,NA,TRBD2,CASLGGYNEQFF,TGTGCCAGCCTGGGAGGGTACAATGAGCAGTTCTTC
TRBJ2-1,TRBV9,NA,TRBD2,CASSVVAGAYNEQFF,TGTGCCAGCAGCGTAGTAGCGGGGGCTTACAATGAGCAGTTCTTC
TRBJ2-1,TRBV5-6,NA,NA,CASSSGENEQFF,TGTGCCAGCAGCTCTGGAGAGAATGAGCAGTTCTTC
TRBJ2-1,TRBV6-4,NA,TRBD2,CASSRTGLAGEEQFF,TGTGCCAGCAGTCGAACGGGACTAGCGGGAGAAGAGCAGTTCTTC
TRBJ1-1,TRBV21-1,NA,NA,CASSEDRVNTEAFF,TGTGCCAGCAGCGAAGACAGGGTGAACACTGAAGCTTTCTTT
TRBJ1-1,TRBV7-9,NA,NA,CASSLVDTEAFF,TGTGCCAGCAGCTTAGTAGACACTGAAGCTTTCTTT
TRBJ1-1,TRBV6-5,NA,NA,CASSYGGTEAFF,TGTGCCAGCAGTTACGGGGGGACTGAAGCTTTCTTT
TRBJ2-5,TRBV29-1,NA,NA,CSVEIPTRETQYF,TGCAGCGTTGAAATCCCCACGAGGGAGACCCAGTACTTC
TRBJ2-3,TRBV5-6,NA,NA,CASSQPGHNTDTQYF,TGTGCCAGCAGCCAACCGGGACACAACACAGATACGCAGTATTTT
TRBJ1-2,TRBV7-9,NA,TRBD1,CASSGTGLRGYTF,TGTGCCAGCAGCGGGACAGGGTTAAGAGGCTACACCTTC
TRBJ2-2,TRBV5-1,NA,TRBD2,CASSLDPAGGTGELFF,TGCGCCAGCAGCTTGGACCCAGCGGGAGGAACCGGGGAGCTGTTTTTT
TRBJ1-1,TRBV5-4,few,NA,CASSWTDMNTEAFF,TGTGCCAGCAGCTGGACAGATATGAACACTGAAGCTTTCTTT
TRBJ1-5,TRBV19,once,NA,CASSIVTRGNQPQHF,TGTGCCAGTAGTATAGTTACCAGGGGCAATCAGCCCCAGCATTTT
TRBJ2-7,TRBV30,once,TRBD1,CAWDGTGGGEQYF,TGTGCCTGGGACGGGACAGGGGGCGGCGAGCAGTACTTC
TRBJ2-1,TRBV7-2,NA,NA,CASRRVGEQFF,TGTGCCAGCAGAAGAGTCGGTGAGCAGTTCTTC
TRBJ2-3,TRBV6-1,NA,TRBD2,CASSESAGGPPDTQYF,TGTGCCAGCAGTGAAAGTGCGGGAGGACCGCCAGATACGCAGTATTTT
TRBJ2-7,TRBV27,NA,TRBD1,CASSSPGQNYEQYF,TGTGCCAGCAGTTCACCGGGACAGAACTACGAGCAGTACTTC
TRBJ1-1,TRBV7-9,few,TRBD1,CASRGTGTGHKAFF,TGTGCCAGCAGAGGAACCGGGACAGGCCACAAAGCTTTCTTT
TRBJ1-1,TRBV11-2,few,NA,CASSLEQGEAFF,TGTGCCAGCAGCTTAGAACAGGGAGAAGCTTTCTTT
TRBJ2-3,TRBV5-1,NA,TRBD2,CASRDLAGATDTQYF,TGCGCCAGCAGAGATCTAGCGGGGGCCACAGATACGCAGTATTTT
TRBJ2-7,TRBV13,NA,NA,CASSLGSWRAGLGF,TGTGCCAGCAGCTTAGGCTCTTGGAGGGCCGGATTGGGATTC
TRBJ1-3,TRBV7-9,NA,NA,CASGSRSGYSGITIYF,TGCGCCAGCGGCTCCCGATCGGGTTACTCTGGAATCACCATATATTTT
TRBJ1-5,TRBV6-6,NA,TRBD1,CASRDRGSNQPQHF,TGTGCCAGTAGGGACAGGGGGTCAAATCAGCCCCAGCATTTT
TRBJ1-1,TRBV7-9,NA,TRBD1,CASSLLAGGFGTEAFF,TGTGCCAGCAGCTTACTGGCAGGGGGCTTCGGGACTGAAGCTTTCTTT
TRBJ2-3,TRBV2,NA,NA,CASSEGQVSTDTQYF,TGTGCCAGCAGTGAAGGGCAGGTTAGCACAGATACGCAGTATTTT
TRBJ2-1,TRBV5-1,NA,NA,CASSMGTLSYNEQFF,TGCGCCAGCAGCATGGGGACACTATCCTACAATGAGCAGTTCTTC
TRBJ1-1,TRBV7-2,once,NA,CASSLLFMNTEAFF,TGTGCCAGCAGCTTATTGTTCATGAACACTGAAGCTTTCTTT
TRBJ1-1,TRBV27,once,NA,CASSLLPGETEAFF,TGTGCCAGCAGTTTATTACCAGGTGAAACTGAAGCTTTCTTT
TRBJ2-7,TRBV2,NA,TRBD2,CASSTGGGLEQYF,TGTGCCAGCAGTACCGGGGGGGGGCTCGAGCAGTACTTC
TRBJ2-7,TRBV11-2,once,TRBD1,CASSFGHRGGSYEQYF,TGTGCCAGCAGCTTCGGGCACAGGGGTGGTTCCTACGAGCAGTACTTC
TRBJ1-2,TRBV27,NA,TRBD1,CASSSIPGQGTNYGYTF,TGTGCCAGCAGTTCAATTCCGGGACAGGGGACTAACTATGGCTACACCTTC
TRBJ2-7,TRBV4-1,NA,NA,CASSHVDWPTYEQYF,TGCGCCAGCAGCCATGTGGACTGGCCTACCTACGAGCAGTACTTC
TRBJ1-2,TRBV25-1,NA,NA,CASSVQGTGYTF,TGTGCCAGCAGTGTGCAGGGGACAGGCTACACCTTC
TRBJ2-1,TRBV4-2,NA,TRBD2,CASSVGLGLAGGNEQFF,TGTGCCAGCAGCGTCGGACTGGGACTAGCGGGGGGAAATGAGCAGTTCTTC
TRBJ2-1,TRBV10-3,NA,NA,CAIGGGGSYNEQFF,TGTGCCATCGGCGGGGGCGGCTCCTACAATGAGCAGTTCTTC
TRBJ2-5,TRBV11-2,NA,NA,CASSLAGFQETQYF,TGTGCCAGCAGCTTAGCCGGGTTCCAAGAGACCCAGTACTTC
TRBJ1-6,TRBV2,NA,TRBD1,CASGPGQAYNSPLHF,TGTGCCAGCGGACCGGGACAGGCTTATAATTCACCCCTCCACTTT
TRBJ2-3,TRBV9,NA,NA,CASSVATMRETDTQYF,TGTGCCAGCAGCGTAGCTACGATGCGAGAGACGGACACACAGTATTTT
TRBJ2-3,TRBV29-1,NA,TRBD2,CSAPGQRGTDTQYF,TGCAGCGCCCCGGGCCAGCGGGGTACAGATACGCAGTATTTT
TRBJ2-7,TRBV7-9,NA,NA,CASSLSQVSSYEQYF,TGTGCCAGCAGCTTATCCCAGGTCAGCTCCTACGAGCAGTACTTC
TRBJ2-2,TRBV5-6,NA,NA,CASSLGAGPTGELFF,TGTGCCAGCAGCTTGGGAGCAGGGCCCACCGGGGAGCTGTTTTTT
TRBJ1-2,TRBV29-1,few,NA,CSVEGVSRRLNYGYTF,TGCAGCGTTGAGGGTGTTTCTCGTCGACTCAACTATGGCTACACCTTC
TRBJ2-3,TRBV2,NA,NA,CASSDPGLATTQYF,TGTGCCAGCAGTGATCCAGGCCTAGCGACTACGCAGTATTTT
TRBJ1-3,TRBV6-1,NA,TRBD1,CASSGRDSRNTIYF,TGTGCCAGCAGTGGCCGGGACAGCAGAAACACCATATATTTT
TRBJ2-2,TRBV9,NA,TRBD2,CASSGGLAGTTGELFF,TGTGCCAGCAGCGGCGGACTAGCGGGAACCACCGGGGAGCTGTTTTTT
TRBJ2-2,TRBV18,NA,NA,CASSPRVAGANTGELFF,TGTGCCAGCTCACCACGGGTCGCAGGGGCGAACACCGGGGAGCTGTTTTTT
TRBJ2-1,TRBV10-3,NA,TRBD1,CAISELGQGGGNEQFF,TGTGCCATCAGTGAACTGGGACAGGGGGGCGGGAATGAGCAGTTCTTC
TRBJ2-3,TRBV4-1,NA,TRBD2,CASSQHITGTSSDTQYF,TGCGCCAGCAGCCAACATATTACCGGGACTAGCTCAGATACGCAGTATTTT
TRBJ2-7,TRBV2,NA,TRBD1,CASSKTGGYVYEQYF,TGTGCCAGCAGTAAAACAGGGGGCTACGTCTACGAGCAGTACTTC
TRBJ2-2,TRBV2,once,TRBD2,CASKWLAANTGELFF,TGTGCCAGCAAGTGGCTAGCGGCTAACACCGGGGAGCTGTTTTTT